This T cell receptor beta chain originates from a study of control samples from healthy donors and cancer patients. The table came from immunoSEQ multiplex PCR; TCRdb's copy has only in-frame clones and leaves some out. The sample carries about 40,000 clones, over 75% recorded once. This sequence originates from a woman aged 55-70 years with lung cancer. Material: PBMCs.

CDR3 region: CASSQGTERNQPQHF. For the CDR3, the DNA is TGCGCCAGCAGCCAGGGGACAGAACGCAATCAGCCCCAGCATTTT. The genes are TRBV4-3 and TRBJ1-5; 7 bases are a match to TRBD1. V lost 3 bases to trimming and J lost 2 bases; unmatched junction nucleotides: 4. Germline values: CDR1 LGHNA, CDR2 YSLEER. The CDR3 runs 15 residues.